Shown below are 27 T cell receptor beta chains from a single sample sequenced in a study of blood T cell repertoires in COVID-19. Only in-frame clones appear in the TCRdb table, and some are missing; sequencing was by immunoSEQ multiplex PCR. Among roughly 3,600 clones listed, over 60% were seen once. The sequenced sample was peripheral blood. The source is a human donor in a cohort sampled during active COVID-19.

The sample holds one count of this clone. The chain is built from TRBV5-6 and TRBJ1-6, with 8 bases fitting TRBD1. The J segment lost 14 bases and the V segment lost 4 bases, leaving 11 bases of the junction unmatched. The CDR3 totals 14 residues. Per germline, CDR1 SGHDT and CDR2 YYEEEE. CDR3 region: CASSPDRGGGSLHF. DNA for the CDR3: TGTGCCAGCAGCCCCGACAGGGGAGGTGGGTCCCTCCACTTT.

This clone turned up a few times. This rearrangement joins TRBV12-1 to TRBJ2-1; TRBD2 was called by the table and not checked on the DNA. TRBV12-1 is recorded as a pseudogene. This CDR3 has 18 residues. The CDR3 region has the DNA TGTGCCAGCAGCCCGGAGGGGGCTAGCGGGGCTCTCTACAATGAGCAGTTCTTC. Protein: CASSPEGASGALYNEQFF.

The J gene is TRBJ2-2, the V gene TRBV23-1; weak D call: TRBD1 (6 bases). TRBV23-1 is classed as an ORF, of uncertain function. The CDR3 is 16 amino acids. Trimming pared 3 bases from V and 3 bases from J, leaving 14 bases between. This CDR3 is CASSQGQGRDTGELFF. Here the CDR3 DNA reads TGCGCCAGCAGTCAGGGGCAGGGGCGCGACACCGGGGAGCTGTTTTTT.

J is TRBJ2-2 and V is TRBV6-5, with a possible D match to TRBD2 (5 bases). Germline V lookup: CDR1 MNHEY, CDR2 SVGAGI. This CDR3 spans 13 amino acids. Deletions cut 8 bases from V and 7 bases from J, with 14 bases between. The DNA of the CDR3 is TGTGCCAGCTCTTCTCGGGGTATCGGGGAGCTGTTTTTT. Its protein is CASSSRGIGELFF.

The chain employs TRBV7-3 and TRBJ2-6; the D gene is possibly TRBD1 (6 bases). The CDR3 consists of 18 residues. V was pared by 2 bases and J by 3 bases, with 17 bases between. Germline-derived CDR1 and CDR2 are SGHTA and FQGTGA. CDR3 bases: TGTGCCAGCAGCTTAGATGCCCTGACAGGCTGTGGGGCCAACGTCCTGACTTTC. This translates into CASSLDALTGCGANVLTF.

The chain joins TRBV5-6 to TRBJ2-7, with a weak D call TRBD2 (7 bases). V gave up 3 bases and J gave up 0 bases, with 13 bases separating them. Looked up from germline, CDR1 is SGHDT and CDR2 is YYEEEE. This CDR3 has 15 residues. The CDR3 region is CASSSPRGGSYEQYF. The CDR3 DNA sequence: TGTGCCAGCAGCTCCCCGAGGGGGGGCTCCTACGAGCAGTACTTC.

CDR3 sequence reads: CASSLAGISTDTQYF. CDR3 nucleotide sequence: TGCGCCAGCAGCTTGGCGGGGATTAGCACAGATACGCAGTATTTT. The chain is built from TRBV5-1 and TRBJ2-3, with TRBD2 as a possible D gene (5 bases). The germline CDR1 and CDR2 sequences are SGHRS and YFSETQ. The CDR3 totals 15 residues. The V end lost 0 bases, the J end lost 0 bases, and 8 bases lay between the germline ends.

This chain connects TRBV19 to TRBJ2-3; D may be TRBD1 (5 bases). CDR3 length: 13 residues. V lost 3 bases to trimming and J lost 12 bases, with 16 bases between them. Germline V gives CDR1 LNHDA, CDR2 SQIVND (reference sequence). CDR3 residues: CASSISDKTPQYF. The CDR3 nucleotides are TGTGCCAGTAGTATCTCGGACAAGACCCCTCAGTATTTT.

The chain couples TRBV6-4 to TRBJ2-3, with TRBD1 matching over 9 bases. Germline CDR1 reads MRHNA; CDR2 reads SNTAGT. V gave up 5 bases and J gave up 4 bases; unmatched junction bases: 7. This CDR3 contains 15 residues. The DNA for the CDR3 is TGTGCCAGCAGTCCTTCGGGACAGGGAGCAGATACGCAGTATTTT. It specifies CASSPSGQGADTQYF.

The V call is TRBV5-5, the J call TRBJ1-2; TRBD1 matches at 7 bases. The germline CDR1 and CDR2 sequences are SGHKS and YYEKEE (reference sequence). The CDR3 is 15 residues long. The V segment lost 2 bases and the J segment 7 bases; nucleotides outside the gene matches: 11. Here the CDR3 reads CASSLHDRQGGGYTF. The CDR3, as DNA: TGTGCCAGCAGCTTACACGACCGACAGGGCGGTGGCTACACCTTC.

The rearrangement links TRBV6-5 to TRBJ2-2; 10 bases map to TRBD1. The germline V gene has CDR1 MNHEY and CDR2 SVGAGI. The J segment lost 4 bases and the V segment lost 4 bases, leaving 3 bases of the junction unmatched. The CDR3 totals 15 residues. The CDR3 bases are TGTGCCAGCAGTTCAGGACAGGGGGGCACCGGGGAGCTGTTTTTT. Its protein is CASSSGQGGTGELFF.

This rearrangement joins TRBV12-5 to TRBJ1-5; possible D gene TRBD1, 5 bases. The germline CDR1 and CDR2 sequences are LGHNT and FRNRAP. With 6 bases removed from V and 5 bases from J, the gap between germline ends came to 17 bases. CDR3 size: 15 residues. The CDR3 here is CASGPRGGDDQPQHF. The CDR3 DNA follows: TGTGCTAGTGGACCCCGGGGGGGGGACGATCAGCCCCAGCATTTT.

This chain joins TRBV4-3 and TRBJ1-6; the match to TRBD1 covers 7 bases. In germline, CDR1 is LGHNA, CDR2 YSLEER. There are 16 residues in the CDR3. The trim removed 0 bases at V and 9 bases at J, leaving 8 bases unmatched. Written as DNA, the CDR3 is TGCGCCAGCAGCCAAGATTTGGCAGGGGGTTTTTCACCCCTCCACTTT. Amino acid sequence: CASSQDLAGGFSPLHF.

The chain links TRBV3-1 (or the pseudogene TRBV3-2) to TRBJ1-1, with D possibly matching TRBD1 (6 bases). The CDR3 runs 13 residues. Germline CDR1 LGHDT, CDR2 YNNKEL (reference sequence). The ends were cut back, 3 bases at V and 4 bases at J, with 9 bases in the middle. CDR3 in amino acids: CASSQGASTEAFF. CDR3 nucleotides: TGTGCCAGCAGCCAGGGGGCTTCCACTGAAGCTTTCTTT.

The chain joins TRBV7-9 to TRBJ2-2; D is perhaps TRBD2 (5 bases). This CDR3 is built from 10 residues. The ends were cut back, 8 bases at V and 7 bases at J, with 5 bases in the middle. Per germline, CDR1 SEHNR and CDR2 FQNEAQ (reference sequence). The CDR3 is CASGLGELFF. CDR3 coding DNA: TGTGCCAGCGGACTCGGGGAGCTGTTTTTT.

The gene calls are TRBV13 and TRBJ2-3, with 13 nucleotides matching TRBD2. With 5 bases clipped from V and 3 bases from J, the junction kept 11 bases outside the gene matches. The CDR3 totals 18 residues. Germline V gene sequence: CDR1 PRHDT, CDR2 FYEKMQ (reference sequence). The CDR3 DNA reads TGTGCCAGCAGCCCGTGGACTAGCGGGAGAGGTTGGACAGATACGCAGTATTTT. Its translation: CASSPWTSGRGWTDTQYF.

The rearrangement links TRBV5-1 to TRBJ1-1; D might be TRBD1 (5 bases). The CDR3 loop spans 18 amino acids. V was trimmed by 0 bases and J by 6 bases, leaving 24 bases between them. CDR1 is SGHRS and CDR2 is YFSETQ in the germline V gene. The CDR3 reads CASSLALGGKMMGPEAFF. The DNA of the CDR3 is TGCGCCAGCAGCTTGGCCCTTGGAGGGAAGATGATGGGGCCTGAAGCTTTCTTT.

There are a few counts of this clone. The chain recombines TRBV7-2 with TRBJ2-5, with TRBD1 matching over 8 bases. Germline values: CDR1 SGHTA, CDR2 FQGNSA. V dropped 6 bases and J dropped 5; count of bases not matched to a gene: 5. The CDR3 runs 13 residues. In nucleotides, the CDR3 is TGTGCCAGCAGAGGACAGGGAACGGAGACCCAGTACTTC. Translation: CASRGQGTETQYF.

The J gene is TRBJ1-2, the V gene TRBV2; no reliable D call. The CDR3 extends over 13 amino acids. Deletions cut 1 base from V and 4 bases from J, with 7 bases between. CDR1 is SNHLY, CDR2 FYNNEI, per germline. The CDR3 region has the DNA TGTGCCAGCAGTGAAGACAGCTTCTATGGCTACACCTTC. It yields the protein CASSEDSFYGYTF.

The V gene is TRBV6-4, the J gene TRBJ2-3, with 7 nucleotides matching TRBD2. V lost 6 bases, J lost 4 bases, and 10 bases stayed unmatched. The CDR3 spans 15 residues. CDR1 is MRHNA and CDR2 is SNTAGT in the germline V gene. The CDR3 sequence: CASRPLAGAADTQYF. CDR3 nucleotide sequence: TGTGCCAGCAGACCACTGGCGGGAGCGGCAGATACGCAGTATTTT.

The chain combines TRBV25-1 with TRBJ1-2; a weak D match, TRBD1 (6 bases). Between the trimmed V and J ends, which lost 9 bases and 3 bases, there was a span of 11 bases. Germline V gene data show CDR1 as MGHDK and CDR2 as SYGVNS. The CDR3 loop spans 12 amino acids. CDR3 region: CARLDSHYGYTF. As DNA, the CDR3 is TGTGCCAGGTTGGACAGTCACTATGGCTACACCTTC.

This rearrangement joins TRBV5-6 to TRBJ2-1; maybe TRBD2 (6 bases). The V end lost 0 bases, the J end lost 5 bases, and 12 bases lay between the germline ends. The CDR3 has 15 residues. Germline values: CDR1 SGHDT, CDR2 YYEEEE. The CDR3 protein is CASSLVSGSDNEQFF. CDR3 DNA: TGTGCCAGCAGCTTGGTAAGCGGGTCCGACAATGAGCAGTTCTTC. The full variable domain, completed using reference TRBV5-6 and TRBJ2-1, is DAGVTQSPTHLIKTRGQQVTLRCSPKSGHDTVSWYQQALGQGPQFIFQYYEEEERQRGNFPDRFSGHQFPNYSSELNVNALLLGDSALYLCASSLVSGSDNEQFFGPGTRLTVL.

The chain uses TRBV30 and TRBJ1-1, with 7 bases fitting TRBD1. Germline CDR1 and CDR2: GTSNPN and SVGIG (reference sequence). The CDR3 length is 13 residues. V dropped 3 bases and J dropped 0; count of bases not matched to a gene: 1. CDR3 coding DNA: TGTGCCTGGAGGAGGGGGCTGAACACTGAAGCTTTCTTT. Translated: CAWRRGLNTEAFF.

The chain has TRBV7-2 and TRBJ2-3, with 7 bases aligning to TRBD2. From germline, CDR1 is SGHTA and CDR2 FQGNSA. This CDR3 is built from 15 residues. Trimming at V came to 11 bases and at J to 2 bases, leaving 13 bases not matched to a gene. This CDR3 is CAGGGSPINTDTQYF. The CDR3 DNA reads TGTGCCGGGGGGGGATCTCCTATTAACACAGATACGCAGTATTTT. Combining the CDR3 with reference TRBV7-2 and TRBJ2-3 gives the whole variable domain GAGVSQSPSNKVTEKGKDVELRCDPISGHTALYWYRQSLGQGLEFLIYFQGNSAPDKSGLPSDRFSAERTGGSVSTLTIQRTQQEDSAVYLCAGGGSPINTDTQYFGPGTRLTVL.

J is TRBJ1-4 and V is TRBV7-2; D perhaps matches TRBD1 (5 bases). Germline V gene sequence: CDR1 SGHTA, CDR2 FQGNSA. V lost 4 bases and J 4 bases, leaving 10 bases between the germline ends. This CDR3 has 14 amino acids. The CDR3 protein is CASSSTGSNEKLFF. Written as DNA, the CDR3 is TGTGCCAGCAGCTCCACAGGAAGTAATGAAAAACTGTTTTTT. Using reference TRBV7-2 and TRBJ1-4 for the parts outside the CDR3, the full variable domain is GAGVSQSPSNKVTEKGKDVELRCDPISGHTALYWYRQSLGQGLEFLIYFQGNSAPDKSGLPSDRFSAERTGGSVSTLTIQRTQQEDSAVYLCASSSTGSNEKLFFGSGTQLSVL.

This chain uses TRBV4-3 with TRBJ2-5; TRBD2 matches 8 bases. From germline, CDR1 is LGHNA and CDR2 YSLEER. V lost 4 bases and J lost 5; bases outside the gene matches: 18. The CDR3 length is 18 residues. CDR3 loop: CASSRSRGGAGVWETQYF. CDR3 in DNA: TGCGCCAGCAGCCGCTCTCGTGGGGGAGCGGGAGTATGGGAGACCCAGTACTTC.

This chain joins TRBV5-1 and TRBJ2-3; maybe TRBD1 (6 bases). The CDR3 consists of 14 residues. Trimming took off 0 bases at V and 2 bases at J, with 7 bases between the two ends. Germline V CDR1 and CDR2: SGHRS, YFSETQ. The CDR3 loop is CASSLGDNTDTQYF. The CDR3, as DNA: TGCGCCAGCAGCTTGGGGGACAACACAGATACGCAGTATTTT.